Below are 17 T cell receptor beta chains sequenced from a single sample in a study of blood T cell repertoires in COVID-19. TCRdb keeps only in-frame clones here, not all; method: immunoSEQ multiplex PCR. The sample lists tens of thousands of clones; around 91% were seen once. The specimen was peripheral blood. These receptors all come from a human donor in a cohort sampled during active COVID-19.

The sample holds a few counts of this clone. This chain links TRBV10-1 with TRBJ1-2; 8 bases map to TRBD1. Trimming removed 8 bases from V and 3 bases from J; junction bases left unmatched: 5. The CDR3 sequence is 13 residues long. CDR1 is WNHNN and CDR2 is SYGVQD in the germline V gene (reference sequence). CDR3 bases: TGCGCCAGCGCCATGGACAGGGACTATGGCTACACCTTC. This encodes CASAMDRDYGYTF.

The rearrangement joins TRBV12-3 or TRBV12-4 to TRBJ2-7; unclear D gene. This CDR3 spans 13 amino acids. Trimming stripped 5 bases from V and 6 bases from J, with 14 bases between. DNA of the CDR3: TGTGCCAGCAGTCTACCTGGTTGGAGCGAGCAGTACTTC. Its translation: CASSLPGWSEQYF.

The chain is built from TRBV10-3 and TRBJ1-1; D is unresolved. Germline V CDR1 and CDR2: ENHRY, SYGVKD. The CDR3 is made up of 14 amino acids. V was cut by 4 bases and J by 5 bases, with 14 bases left in between. CDR3 residues: CAISVRSNGTEAFF. The CDR3, as DNA: TGTGCCATCAGTGTCAGGTCTAATGGGACTGAAGCTTTCTTT.

The V and J genes are TRBV18 and TRBJ2-2; maybe TRBD1 (6 bases). V lost 3 bases and J 4 bases, leaving 15 bases between the germline ends. The CDR3 totals 16 residues. In germline, CDR1 is KGHSH, CDR2 LQKENI. The CDR3 loop reads CASSPPARGGTGELFF. The DNA for the CDR3 is TGTGCCAGCTCACCCCCGGCCAGGGGCGGCACCGGGGAGCTGTTTTTT.

The chain employs TRBV29-1 and TRBJ2-7, with D perhaps TRBD2 (5 bases). Trimming shortened V by 5 bases and J by 2 bases, and 10 bases separated the two germline ends. The CDR3 covers 12 residues. Germline lookup yields CDR1 SQVTM and CDR2 ANQGSEA. The CDR3 region is CSVRGQPYEQYF. In DNA form, the CDR3 reads TGCAGCGTTAGAGGGCAGCCCTACGAGCAGTACTTC.

The chain uses TRBV10-1 and TRBJ2-2, with D perhaps TRBD2 (5 bases). CDR3 length: 14 residues. Germline CDR1 reads WNHNN; CDR2 reads SYGVQD (reference sequence). V lost 6 bases, J lost 6 bases, and 14 bases lay in between. The CDR3 here is CASRSLQRPGELFF. The CDR3, as DNA: TGCGCCAGCAGGTCTCTGCAGCGGCCCGGGGAGCTGTTTTTT.

J is TRBJ2-5 and V is TRBV11-2; D might be TRBD2 (5 bases). The CDR3 has 12 amino acids. In germline, CDR1 is SGHAT, CDR2 FQNNGV. Trimming took 6 bases from V and 6 from J, leaving 11 bases between them. CDR3 in DNA: TGTGCCAGCAGTGGGGAGAGGCAGACCCAGTACTTC. Translated, it gives CASSGERQTQYF. The variable domain in full, completed from reference TRBV11-2 and TRBJ2-5, reads EAGVAQSPRYKIIEKRQSVAFWCNPISGHATLYWYQQILGQGPKLLIQFQNNGVVDDSQLPKDRFSAERLKGVDSTLKIQPAKLEDSAVYLCASSGERQTQYFGPGTRLLVL.

The chain links TRBV30 to TRBJ2-6; 8 nucleotides match TRBD1. V dropped 5 bases and J dropped 9; count of bases not matched to a gene: 6. In germline, CDR1 is GTSNPN, CDR2 SVGIG (reference sequence). The CDR3 is 13 amino acids. The CDR3 is CAWDRGVGNVLTF. The DNA for the CDR3 is TGTGCCTGGGACAGGGGAGTGGGCAACGTCCTGACTTTC.

CDR3 sequence: CASSPETGGTDTQYF. The CDR3 DNA follows: TGTGCCAGCAGCCCAGAAACAGGGGGCACAGATACGCAGTATTTT. The chain couples TRBV3-1 (or the pseudogene TRBV3-2) to TRBJ2-3, with TRBD1 matching 7 bases. The CDR3 totals 15 residues. V dropped 4 bases and J dropped 1; count of bases not matched to a gene: 5. In germline, CDR1 is LGHDT, CDR2 YNNKEL (reference sequence).

The chain joins TRBV11-2 to TRBJ1-2, with 8 bases aligning to TRBD1. This CDR3 contains 14 residues. V gave up 3 bases and J gave up 6 bases; unmatched junction bases: 6. The germline V gene has CDR1 SGHAT and CDR2 FQNNGV. CDR3 coding DNA: TGTGCCAGCAGCTTCGGGGCAGGGGGCGATGGCTACACCTTC. The encoded protein is CASSFGAGGDGYTF.

This chain links TRBV7-9 with TRBJ1-1, with a weak D call TRBD1 (6 bases). CDR1 and CDR2 from the germline V gene are SEHNR and FQNEAQ (reference sequence). Between the trimmed V and J ends, which lost 5 bases and 6 bases, there was a span of 16 bases. The CDR3 covers 14 residues. The DNA for the CDR3 is TGTGCCAGCAGCCCCACCTCTTCAGGGGCTGAAGCTTTCTTT. It is translated as CASSPTSSGAEAFF.

This clone was recorded once. The chain is built from TRBV7-6 and TRBJ1-2; TRBD1 might be the D (5 bases). Trimming took off 6 bases at V and 7 bases at J, with 18 bases between the two ends. The CDR3 runs 14 residues. Per the germline V gene, CDR1 is SGHVS and CDR2 is FNYEAQ. The DNA of the CDR3 is TGTGCCAGCAGTAACAGTGCGGGGGAGGGTGGCTACACCTTC. Protein: CASSNSAGEGGYTF.

The rearrangement uses TRBV5-1 and TRBJ2-5; D is possibly TRBD1 (5 bases). CDR3 size: 15 residues. From germline, CDR1 is SGHRS and CDR2 YFSETQ. With 2 bases removed from V and 2 bases from J, the gap between germline ends came to 13 bases. CDR3 in DNA: TGCGCCAGCAGCTTCCAGGGCGTAAGTCAAGAGACCCAGTACTTC. This gives the protein CASSFQGVSQETQYF.

DNA of the CDR3: TGTGCCAGCAGCGGACCTCCGGGACAGGGTTCGGGTGAGCAGTACTTC. Amino acid sequence: CASSGPPGQGSGEQYF. The J gene is TRBJ2-7, the V gene TRBV5-4; 9 bases agree with TRBD1. Germline CDR1 and CDR2: SGHNT and YYREEE (reference sequence). The CDR3 length is 16 residues. V gave up 4 bases and J gave up 7 bases; unmatched junction bases: 15.

This chain joins TRBV4-3 and TRBJ2-1, with D perhaps matching TRBD2 (5 bases). CDR1 and CDR2 from the germline V gene are LGHNA and YSLEER. CDR3 length: 16 amino acids. The germline V and J ends were trimmed by 1 base and 2 bases, with 12 bases remaining between them. The CDR3 here is CASSQVVDLAYNEQFF. CDR3 coding DNA: TGCGCCAGCAGCCAAGTCGTGGACTTAGCCTACAATGAGCAGTTCTTC.

The rearrangement links TRBV4-2 to TRBJ2-7; the D gene is possibly TRBD1 (5 bases). Trimming removed 0 bases at V and 2 bases at J, with 11 bases between. The CDR3 sequence is 15 residues long. Germline V gene data show CDR1 as LGHNA and CDR2 as YNFKEQ. CDR3 coding DNA: TGTGCCAGCAGCCAAGATCGGGCAGGGACCTACGAGCAGTACTTC. Protein: CASSQDRAGTYEQYF.

V usage is TRBV2 and J usage is TRBJ2-2, with D maybe TRBD2 (5 bases). The germline CDR1 and CDR2 sequences are SNHLY and FYNNEI. V was shortened by 6 bases and J by 2 bases, with 13 bases between the two germline ends. The CDR3 runs to 15 residues. The CDR3 bases are TGTGCCAGCAGGAGGGCGTCGGTTAACACCGGGGAGCTGTTTTTT. As protein: CASRRASVNTGELFF.